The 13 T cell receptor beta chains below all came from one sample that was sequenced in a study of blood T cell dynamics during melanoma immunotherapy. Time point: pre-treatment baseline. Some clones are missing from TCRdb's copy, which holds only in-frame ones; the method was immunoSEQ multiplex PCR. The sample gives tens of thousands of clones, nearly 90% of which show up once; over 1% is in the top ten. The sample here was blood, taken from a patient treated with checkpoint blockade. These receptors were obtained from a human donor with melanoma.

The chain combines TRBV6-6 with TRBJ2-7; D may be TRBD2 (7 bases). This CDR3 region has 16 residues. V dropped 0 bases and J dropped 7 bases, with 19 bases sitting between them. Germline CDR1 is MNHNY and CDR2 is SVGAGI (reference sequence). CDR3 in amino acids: CASSYSGGQGSGEQYF. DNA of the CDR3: TGTGCCAGCAGTTACTCGGGGGGGCAGGGGTCGGGAGAGCAGTACTTC.

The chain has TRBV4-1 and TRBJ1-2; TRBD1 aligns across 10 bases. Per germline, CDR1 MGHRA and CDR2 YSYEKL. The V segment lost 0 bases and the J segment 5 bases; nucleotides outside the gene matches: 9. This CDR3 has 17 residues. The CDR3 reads CASSQDRDRGSRYGYTF. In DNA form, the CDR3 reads TGCGCCAGCAGCCAAGATAGGGACAGGGGATCAAGGTATGGCTACACCTTC.

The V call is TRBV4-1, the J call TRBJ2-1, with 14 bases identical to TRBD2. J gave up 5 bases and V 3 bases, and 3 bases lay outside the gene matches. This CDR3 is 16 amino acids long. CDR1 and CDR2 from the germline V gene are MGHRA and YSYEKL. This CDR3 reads CASSQRLAGGNNEQFF. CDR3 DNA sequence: TGCGCCAGCAGCCAGAGACTAGCGGGAGGGAACAATGAGCAGTTCTTC.

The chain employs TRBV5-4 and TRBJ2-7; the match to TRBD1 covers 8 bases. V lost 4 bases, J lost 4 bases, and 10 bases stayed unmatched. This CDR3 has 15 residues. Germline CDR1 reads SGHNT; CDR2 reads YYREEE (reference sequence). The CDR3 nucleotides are TGTGCCAGCAGCCTGACAGGGGCTCGTGATTACGAGCAGTACTTC. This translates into CASSLTGARDYEQYF.

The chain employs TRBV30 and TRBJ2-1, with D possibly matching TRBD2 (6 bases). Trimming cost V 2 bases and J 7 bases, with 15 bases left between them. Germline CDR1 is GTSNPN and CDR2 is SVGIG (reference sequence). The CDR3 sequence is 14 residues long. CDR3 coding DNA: TGTGCCTGGAGTCATGGGGGAGGATCAAATGAGCAGTTCTTC. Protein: CAWSHGGGSNEQFF.

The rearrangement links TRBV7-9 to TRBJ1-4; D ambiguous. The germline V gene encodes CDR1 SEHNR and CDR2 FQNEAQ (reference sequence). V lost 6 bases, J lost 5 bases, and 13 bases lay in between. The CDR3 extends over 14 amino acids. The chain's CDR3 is CASSLPLLNEKLFF. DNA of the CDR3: TGTGCCAGCAGTTTACCTCTCCTCAATGAAAAACTGTTTTTT.

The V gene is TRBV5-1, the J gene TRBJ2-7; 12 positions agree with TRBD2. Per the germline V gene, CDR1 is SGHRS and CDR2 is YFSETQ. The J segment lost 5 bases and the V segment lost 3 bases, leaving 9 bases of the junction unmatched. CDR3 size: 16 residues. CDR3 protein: CASSYMTSGSLDEQYF. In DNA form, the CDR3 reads TGCGCCAGCAGCTATATGACTAGCGGGAGTCTCGACGAGCAGTACTTC.

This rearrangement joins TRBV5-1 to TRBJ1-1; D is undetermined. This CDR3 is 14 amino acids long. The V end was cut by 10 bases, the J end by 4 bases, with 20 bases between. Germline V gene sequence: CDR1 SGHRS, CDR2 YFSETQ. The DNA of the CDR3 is TGCGCCGCCGCAAGGACTTCCCCCAGCACTGAAGCTTTCTTT. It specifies CAAARTSPSTEAFF.

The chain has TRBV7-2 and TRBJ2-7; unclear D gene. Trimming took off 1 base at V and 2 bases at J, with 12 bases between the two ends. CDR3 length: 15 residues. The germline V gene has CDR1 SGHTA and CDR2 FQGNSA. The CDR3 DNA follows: TGTGCCAGCAGCTTAGACGGCAGTCCCACCTACGAGCAGTACTTC. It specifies CASSLDGSPTYEQYF.

The CDR3 spells CASSIITGAIDQPQHF. CDR3 in DNA: TGTGCCAGTAGTATAATAACAGGGGCTATCGATCAGCCCCAGCATTTT. This chain joins TRBV19 and TRBJ1-5; TRBD1 matches 7 bases. V trimming: 2 bases; J trimming: 5 bases; junction bases outside the gene matches: 9. Germline V lookup: CDR1 LNHDA, CDR2 SQIVND (reference sequence). The CDR3 loop spans 16 amino acids.

The CDR3 loop reads CASSPRPGLDYNEQFF. DNA of the CDR3: TGTGCCAGCAGCCCGAGGCCGGGACTCGACTACAATGAGCAGTTCTTC. The rearrangement joins TRBV11-2 to TRBJ2-1; perhaps TRBD2 as D (6 bases). The germline CDR1 and CDR2 sequences are SGHAT and FQNNGV. There are 16 residues in the CDR3. V lost 5 bases, J lost 3 bases, and 17 bases lay in between. Complete variable domain (other parts from reference TRBV11-2 and TRBJ2-1): EAGVAQSPRYKIIEKRQSVAFWCNPISGHATLYWYQQILGQGPKLLIQFQNNGVVDDSQLPKDRFSAERLKGVDSTLKIQPAKLEDSAVYLCASSPRPGLDYNEQFFGPGTRLTVL.

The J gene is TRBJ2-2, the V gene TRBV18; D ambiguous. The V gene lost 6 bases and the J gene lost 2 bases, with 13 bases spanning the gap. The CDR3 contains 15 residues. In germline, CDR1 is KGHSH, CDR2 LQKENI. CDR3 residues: CASSEQWSNTGELFF. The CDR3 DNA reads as TGTGCCAGCTCCGAACAGTGGTCTAACACCGGGGAGCTGTTTTTT.

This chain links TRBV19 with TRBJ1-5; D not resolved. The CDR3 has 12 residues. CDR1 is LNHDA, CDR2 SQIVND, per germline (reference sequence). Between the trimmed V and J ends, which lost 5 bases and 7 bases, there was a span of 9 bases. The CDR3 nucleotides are TGTGCCAGTAGTCCTTCGGGGCAGCCCCAGCATTTT. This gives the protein CASSPSGQPQHF.